Below, 32 T cell receptor beta chains from the same sample are listed, as sequenced in a study of blood T cell repertoires in COVID-19. Assay: immunoSEQ multiplex PCR; the TCRdb copy retains only in-frame clones and omits some. Among more than 200,000 clones, 84% were seen once, and the ten largest hold under 5%. Material: peripheral blood. Every receptor here comes from a man aged 55-75 years with acute or convalescent COVID-19.

This chain uses TRBV3-1 (or the pseudogene TRBV3-2) with TRBJ2-1; 7 bases align to TRBD2. Germline assignment: CDR1 LGHDT and CDR2 YNNKEL (reference sequence). The CDR3 runs to 15 residues. V gave up 1 base and J gave up 1 base; unmatched junction bases: 1. The CDR3 DNA reads TGTGCCAGCAGCCAAGGGACTAGTTCCTACAATGAGCAGTTCTTC. It is translated as CASSQGTSSYNEQFF.

The chain carries TRBV6-5 and TRBJ2-2, with a possible D match to TRBD1 (6 bases). There are 15 residues in the CDR3. The germline V gene has CDR1 MNHEY and CDR2 SVGAGI. V was pared by 2 bases and J by 5 bases, with 12 bases between. The DNA for the CDR3 is TGTGCCAGCAGTTACGCGACAGGTGTTACCGGGGAGCTGTTTTTT. Translation gives CASSYATGVTGELFF.

The V call is TRBV12-3 or TRBV12-4, the J call TRBJ2-5, with D perhaps matching TRBD1 (6 bases). V shed 5 bases and J shed 7 bases, with 14 bases lying between them. CDR3 length: 13 amino acids. The CDR3 DNA reads TGTGCCAGCAGTGGACAGCCCCCTGGGACCCAGTACTTC. This sequence encodes CASSGQPPGTQYF.

A single count supports this clone. The chain uses TRBV7-6 and TRBJ2-5, with TRBD1 identical over 8 bases. The CDR3 loop spans 15 amino acids. Germline CDR1 SGHVS, CDR2 FNYEAQ. V trimming: 5 bases; J trimming: 5 bases; junction bases outside the gene matches: 10. In DNA form, the CDR3 reads TGTGCCAGCAGCCCCTGGACAGGGCAGCGGGAGACCCAGTACTTC. This gives the protein CASSPWTGQRETQYF.

V is TRBV2 and J is TRBJ1-2, with TRBD1 identical over 7 bases. Germline trimming cut 3 bases from V and 8 bases from J; bases unmatched to any gene: 9. The CDR3 contains 14 residues. Germline CDR1 and CDR2: SNHLY and FYNNEI. CDR3 sequence reads: CASSEMTGRYGYTF. In DNA form, the CDR3 reads TGTGCCAGCAGTGAGATGACAGGGAGGTACGGCTACACCTTC.

The V gene is TRBV6-1, the J gene TRBJ2-7; possible D gene TRBD1, 6 bases. CDR1 is MNHNS and CDR2 is SASEGT in the germline V gene. The CDR3 runs to 13 residues. Trimming removed 3 bases at V and 0 bases at J, with 6 bases between. The CDR3: CASSDRGSYEQYF. The CDR3 coding sequence is TGTGCCAGCAGTGACAGGGGCTCCTACGAGCAGTACTTC.

The chain employs TRBV10-3 and TRBJ1-2; 7 positions match TRBD1. The junction had 5 bases not matched to a gene; V was cut back by 7 bases and J by 3 bases. Germline V lookup: CDR1 ENHRY, CDR2 SYGVKD. This CDR3 comprises 13 residues. CDR3 in DNA: TGTGCCATCACCTTAGACAGGGACTATGGCTACACCTTC. Amino acids: CAITLDRDYGYTF.

This chain connects TRBV27 to TRBJ2-5; D might be TRBD1 (6 bases). The CDR3 length is 13 residues. Trimming took 1 base from V and 4 from J, leaving 7 bases between them. Germline CDR1 MNHEY, CDR2 SMNVEV (reference sequence). This chain's CDR3 is CASSLFRGETQYF. In DNA, the CDR3 is TGTGCCAGCAGTTTATTCAGGGGAGAGACCCAGTACTTC.

The chain has TRBV5-8 and TRBJ2-3, with D perhaps TRBD2 (6 bases). CDR1 SGHTS and CDR2 YDEGEE come from the germline V gene. The V end lost 7 bases, the J end lost 1 base, and 19 bases lay between the germline ends. The CDR3 sequence is 16 residues long. Here the CDR3 reads CASHDRDSSRTDTQYF. The CDR3, as DNA: TGTGCCAGCCATGATCGGGACTCATCTCGCACAGATACGCAGTATTTT.

The V call is TRBV10-3, the J call TRBJ1-3; D is unresolved. There are 16 residues in the CDR3. Germline V CDR1 and CDR2: ENHRY, SYGVKD. V gave up 2 bases and J gave up 0 bases, with 11 bases separating them. The chain's CDR3 is CAISEEGPGSGNTIYF. For the CDR3, the DNA is TGTGCCATCAGTGAGGAGGGCCCCGGCTCTGGAAACACCATATATTTT.

V and J are TRBV12-3 or TRBV12-4 and TRBJ1-2; D is perhaps TRBD1 (6 bases). V gave up 6 bases and J gave up 8 bases, with 16 bases separating them. The CDR3 loop spans 13 amino acids. As DNA, the CDR3 is TGTGCCAGCAGATCAACAGGGCTGAAAGGCTACACCTTC. It codes for CASRSTGLKGYTF.

The CDR3 region is CSVSRSGGFYNEQFF. The CDR3 nucleotides read TGCAGCGTCTCTCGGTCGGGAGGGTTTTACAATGAGCAGTTCTTC. The chain joins TRBV29-1 to TRBJ2-1; 8 bases align to TRBD2. This CDR3 contains 15 residues. The germline V gene encodes CDR1 SQVTM and CDR2 ANQGSEA. J gave up 4 bases and V 6 bases, and 11 bases lay outside the gene matches.

In the case of this clone: Mismatch with germline at one junction end may stem from a read error. V and J are TRBV15 and TRBJ2-1; TRBD2 agrees at 8 bases. This CDR3 comprises 16 residues. Germline V gene lookup returns CDR1 LNHNV and CDR2 YYDKDF (reference sequence). CDR3 DNA sequence: TGTGCCACCCGCAGGTCGGGAGGGGTAGGGTACAATGAGCAGTTCTTC. It specifies CATRRSGGVGYNEQFF.

V is TRBV7-6 and J is TRBJ2-3, with 8 bases lining up with TRBD2. Germline V gene lookup returns CDR1 SGHVS and CDR2 FNYEAQ. The CDR3 has 16 residues. The V and J ends lost 2 bases and 2 bases, in that order; junction bases with no gene match: 6. In DNA form, the CDR3 reads TGTGCCAGCAGCTTACGAGGCGGGGGGAACACAGATACGCAGTATTTT. Protein product: CASSLRGGGNTDTQYF.

This chain connects TRBV18 to TRBJ1-4, with 8 positions matching TRBD1. Germline V lookup: CDR1 KGHSH, CDR2 LQKENI. V shed 6 bases, J shed 8 bases, and the junction held 11 bases outside the gene matches. CDR3 length: 15 amino acids. The CDR3 sequence: CASSRGQGAREKLFF. Written as DNA, the CDR3 is TGTGCCAGCTCCCGCGGGCAGGGGGCGCGAGAAAAACTGTTTTTT. Using reference TRBV18 and TRBJ1-4 for the parts outside the CDR3, the full variable domain is NAGVMQNPRHLVRRRGQEARLRCSPMKGHSHVYWYRQLPEEGLKFMVYLQKENIIDESGMPKERFSAEFPKEGPSILRIQQVVRGDSAAYFCASSRGQGAREKLFFGSGTQLSVL.

This clone turned up a few times. The chain links TRBV4-2 to TRBJ1-5; D might be TRBD1 (5 bases). The V gene's germline CDR1 is LGHNA and CDR2 YNFKEQ. With 0 bases removed from V and 4 bases from J, the gap between germline ends came to 13 bases. CDR3 length: 16 amino acids. The CDR3 DNA follows: TGTGCCAGCAGCCAAGAAAGGGGCAGGGTTAATCAGCCCCAGCATTTT. It yields the protein CASSQERGRVNQPQHF.

J is TRBJ2-1 and V is TRBV11-2, with D perhaps matching TRBD1 (6 bases). Germline V gene sequence: CDR1 SGHAT, CDR2 FQNNGV. The CDR3 consists of 14 residues. V was cut by 1 base and J by 4 bases, with 8 bases left in between. The CDR3 region has the DNA TGTGCCAGCAGCTTAGTAGGGGGTTACAATGAGCAGTTCTTC. Protein product: CASSLVGGYNEQFF.

This clone was found a few times. This rearrangement joins TRBV5-1 to TRBJ2-7; D is ambiguous. Trimming removed 0 bases from V and 2 bases from J, with 9 bases in between. Per the germline V gene, CDR1 is SGHRS and CDR2 is YFSETQ. This CDR3 has 14 residues. The CDR3 DNA follows: TGCGCCAGCAGCTTGGTGGGCAGTCCCTACGAGCAGTACTTC. Translation gives CASSLVGSPYEQYF.

The CDR3 nucleotides read TGCGCCAGCAGCATAAACACCCCTCGCAACTATGGCTACACCTTC. Translation gives CASSINTPRNYGYTF. The gene calls are TRBV5-1 and TRBJ1-2, with D unclear. CDR1 and CDR2 (germline): SGHRS, YFSETQ. V lost 4 bases to trimming and J lost 2 bases, with 15 bases between them. This CDR3 is built from 15 residues.

CDR3 protein: CASSLVLGSYEQYF. The CDR3 nucleotides read TGTGCCAGCAGCTTAGTACTCGGCTCCTACGAGCAGTACTTC. The chain couples TRBV7-2 to TRBJ2-7; no firm D call. Germline CDR1 and CDR2: SGHTA and FQGNSA. V lost 1 base and J lost 0, with 7 bases in between. CDR3 length equals 14 residues.

This rearrangement joins TRBV4-2 to TRBJ1-1; D call uncertain. The CDR3 is 14 amino acids. Germline lookup yields CDR1 LGHNA and CDR2 YNFKEQ. V was pared by 4 bases and J by 2 bases, with 11 bases between. This CDR3 is CASSPQAQNTEAFF. CDR3 coding DNA: TGTGCCAGCAGCCCCCAGGCCCAAAACACTGAAGCTTTCTTT.

This clone was seen a handful of times. V usage is TRBV28 and J usage is TRBJ1-5; no reliable D call. The CDR3 is 13 amino acids. CDR1 and CDR2 from the germline V gene are MDHEN and SYDVKM. V was cut by 2 bases and J by 4 bases, with 6 bases left in between. Written as DNA, the CDR3 is TGTGCCAGCAGTTTAGGCAGTAATCAGCCCCAGCATTTT. Protein: CASSLGSNQPQHF.

This chain links TRBV12-3 or TRBV12-4 with TRBJ2-1; the D gene is possibly TRBD1 (5 bases). This CDR3 has 13 residues. V dropped 5 bases and J dropped 4 bases, with 9 bases sitting between them. The CDR3 region has the DNA TGTGCCAGCAGTACCGACAGTTACAATGAGCAGTTCTTC. Protein product: CASSTDSYNEQFF.

This clone was observed a handful of times. The chain carries TRBV14 and TRBJ2-1, with D possibly matching TRBD2 (5 bases). Germline CDR1 is SGHDN and CDR2 is FVKESK. The CDR3 consists of 14 residues. The germline V and J ends were trimmed by 5 bases and 9 bases, with 17 bases remaining between them. The CDR3 sequence: CASSSEGRGGEQFF. The DNA of the CDR3 is TGTGCCAGCAGCTCAGAAGGCCGGGGTGGTGAGCAGTTCTTC.

This rearrangement joins TRBV28 to TRBJ1-4; 7 positions agree with TRBD1. The germline gives CDR1 MDHEN, CDR2 SYDVKM. The CDR3 is 16 amino acids. With V trimmed by 5 bases and J by 8 bases, 14 bases remained unmatched. The CDR3 DNA reads as TGTGCCAGCAGTGGGACAGCATCTCCACAAAAGGAAAAACTGTTTTTT. This encodes CASSGTASPQKEKLFF.

V usage is TRBV9 and J usage is TRBJ2-1; 10 bases map to TRBD2. The CDR3 spans 15 residues. Germline values: CDR1 SGDLS, CDR2 YYNGEE. Unmatched junction bases numbered 6, after V lost 0 bases and J lost 9 bases. CDR3 sequence (DNA): TGTGCCAGCAGCGTAGGGGGGACTAGCGAGTTTGAGCAGTTCTTC. This codes for CASSVGGTSEFEQFF.

The chain has TRBV6-5 and TRBJ1-6; no firm D call. Germline CDR1 reads MNHEY; CDR2 reads SVGAGI. CDR3 size: 14 residues. V was cut by 7 bases and J by 0 bases, with 7 bases left in between. CDR3 residues: CASTRDSYNSPLHF. The CDR3, as DNA: TGTGCCAGCACCCGGGACTCCTATAATTCACCCCTCCACTTT.

This clone was seen once. The rearrangement uses TRBV5-1 and TRBJ1-4; TRBD1 matches 7 bases. The CDR3 totals 15 residues. V lost 3 bases and J lost 11; bases outside the gene matches: 13. Germline V lookup: CDR1 SGHRS, CDR2 YFSETQ. CDR3 nucleotide sequence: TGCGCCAGCAGCTCGGCCGGGACCCAAGGGGGCAAACTGTTTTTT. Its protein is CASSSAGTQGGKLFF.

The chain has TRBV28 and TRBJ2-7; D is uncertain. Germline CDR1 is MDHEN and CDR2 is SYDVKM. The CDR3 runs 12 residues. V was trimmed by 4 bases and J by 3 bases, leaving 7 bases between them. CDR3 protein: CASSSQHYEQYF. For the CDR3, the DNA is TGTGCCAGCAGTTCTCAACACTACGAGCAGTACTTC.

V and J are TRBV12-3 or TRBV12-4 and TRBJ1-4, with TRBD1 identical over 9 bases. This CDR3 is built from 13 residues. V gave up 5 bases and J gave up 10 bases; unmatched junction bases: 5. The CDR3 DNA sequence: TGTGCCAGCAGTCCTGGACAGGGGAGAAAACTGTTTTTT. It encodes CASSPGQGRKLFF.

V and J are TRBV6-5 and TRBJ2-7; 11 bases align to TRBD2. The CDR3 totals 14 residues. V gave up 4 bases and J gave up 3 bases; unmatched junction bases: 2. CDR1 and CDR2 (germline): MNHEY, SVGAGI. The CDR3 here is CASSSSGGSYEQYF. CDR3 in DNA: TGTGCCAGCAGTTCTAGCGGGGGGAGCTACGAGCAGTACTTC.

This clone was counted a few times. The rearrangement links TRBV7-3 to TRBJ1-1, with D perhaps matching TRBD1 (6 bases). CDR3 size: 13 residues. From germline, CDR1 is SGHTA and CDR2 FQGTGA. With 5 bases removed from V and 4 bases from J, the gap between germline ends came to 11 bases. CDR3 in amino acids: CASSPDRLTEAFF. Written as DNA, the CDR3 is TGTGCCAGCAGCCCTGACAGGCTCACTGAAGCTTTCTTT.